This T cell receptor beta chain was retrieved from a study of blood T cells in healthy people across ages. V was cut by 5 bases and J by 5 bases, with 11 bases left in between. The CDR3 length is 13 residues. Per germline, CDR1 SGHRS and CDR2 YFSETQ. With a J-beta primer mix and a sample-barcoded 5' primer, a second PCR ran about 7 to 12 cycles. One entry per CDR3 protein, called by TCRdb with MiXCR from the 5' RACE reads. The sample lists about 1.4 million distinct CDR3 sequences, 45% to 70% seen once, with over 5.5% in the top ten. This chain uses TRBV5-1 with TRBJ2-1; D ambiguous. This TCR derives from a man in his late teens or twenties in good health. Input material: blood. The CDR3 spells CASRGLLNNEQFF. Here the CDR3 DNA reads TGCGCCAGCAGGGGTCTACTCAACAATGAGCAGTTCTTC. Full variable domain (rest looked up from reference TRBV5-1 and TRBJ2-1): KAGVTQTPRYLIKTRGQQVTLSCSPISGHRSVSWYQQTPGQGLQFLFEYFSETQRNKGNFPGRFSGRQFSNSRSEMNVSTLELGDSALYLCASRGLLNNEQFFGPGTRLTVL.